This passage covers 29 T cell receptor beta chains from one sample sequenced in a study of Ad26.COV2.S vaccination and SARS-CoV-2 variants. As to treatment: about 20 received Ad26.COV2.S at low or high dose, single or two shots; about 5 received placebo; per-sample allocation not given. Collection of the samples took place on day 63 after the first injection of vaccine or placebo. Profiling relied on immunoSEQ multiplex PCR, and the TCRdb table lists in-frame clones only, not all of them. The profile shows 410,000 or so clones, around 92% of them singletons. Material: peripheral blood, obtained in a trial of Ad26.COV2.S vaccine versus placebo. These receptors came from a person between 18 and 65 years old who received the Ad26.COV2.S COVID-19 vaccine or a placebo.

The DNA of the CDR3 is TGTGCCAGCAGCTTCGTCGTGAGGGACACCGGGGAGCTGTTTTTT. Protein sequence: CASSFVVRDTGELFF. V is TRBV11-2 and J is TRBJ2-2; TRBD2 might be the D (5 bases). The V end was cut by 3 bases, the J end by 3 bases, with 11 bases between. Germline V CDR1 and CDR2: SGHAT, FQNNGV. The CDR3 has 15 amino acids.

The chain combines TRBV7-6 with TRBJ2-1; 7 nucleotides line up with TRBD2. V lost 3 bases, J lost 7 bases, and 15 bases stayed unmatched. Germline V gene lookup returns CDR1 SGHVS and CDR2 FNYEAQ. The CDR3 is made up of 17 amino acids. The CDR3 loop reads CASSFRAWGGRGNEQFF. The CDR3, as DNA: TGTGCCAGCAGCTTTAGAGCCTGGGGGGGACGAGGAAATGAGCAGTTCTTC.

This clone appeared a single time. The sample contains more than one DNA sequence encoding this CDR3. The rearrangement uses TRBV4-3 and TRBJ2-2, with TRBD2 identical over 7 bases. The V gene's germline CDR1 is LGHNA and CDR2 YSLEER. The CDR3 spans 16 residues. J lost 2 bases, V lost 2 bases, and 5 bases had no gene match. CDR3 residues: CASSQPSSGNTGELFF. The CDR3 region has the DNA TGCGCCAGCAGCCAACCCTCTAGCGGCAACACCGGGGAGCTGTTTTTT.

The V call is TRBV4-3, the J call TRBJ1-2; 8 nucleotides align to TRBD1. The CDR3 consists of 17 residues. Germline CDR1 reads LGHNA; CDR2 reads YSLEER. Trimming removed 4 bases from V and 2 bases from J; junction bases left unmatched: 12. CDR3 region: CASSRLTGGIRNYGYTF. In nucleotides, the CDR3 is TGCGCCAGCAGCCGTCTAACAGGGGGAATTAGAAACTATGGCTACACCTTC.

The chain couples TRBV7-9 to TRBJ1-1, with 7 bases that match TRBD1. The CDR3 extends over 14 amino acids. Germline CDR1 is SEHNR and CDR2 is FQNEAQ (reference sequence). With V trimmed by 5 bases and J by 1 base, 4 bases remained unmatched. The CDR3 region has the DNA TGTGCCAGCAGCGGGGACAGATGGAACACTGAAGCTTTCTTT. Its protein is CASSGDRWNTEAFF.

As DNA, the CDR3 is TGCGCCAGCAGCTCCAACCCCCAGGCGGGGGGGCTTAAGTACGAGCAGTACTTC. This encodes CASSSNPQAGGLKYEQYF. The chain employs TRBV4-1 and TRBJ2-7, with 9 bases that match TRBD2. The germline V gene encodes CDR1 MGHRA and CDR2 YSYEKL. After removal of 5 bases from V and 4 bases from J, the junction contained 18 bases not matched to a gene. The CDR3 spans 18 residues.

The rearrangement uses TRBV6-2 or TRBV6-3 and TRBJ2-1; D gene ambiguous. This CDR3 is 14 amino acids long. V was pared by 3 bases and J by 4 bases, with 10 bases between. The germline V gene encodes CDR1 MNHEY and CDR2 SVGEGT. The CDR3 bases are TGTGCCAGCAGTTATTTTGCGGTTTACAATGAGCAGTTCTTC. Protein sequence: CASSYFAVYNEQFF.

The J gene is TRBJ1-2, the V gene TRBV30; TRBD1 matches 8 bases. Trimming took 5 bases from V and 8 from J; bases not matched to a gene: 4. The CDR3 has 11 amino acids. The germline V gene encodes CDR1 GTSNPN and CDR2 SVGIG (reference sequence). The CDR3 region is CAWADRGGYTF. Written as DNA, the CDR3 is TGTGCCTGGGCAGACAGGGGAGGCTACACCTTC. Full variable domain (missing parts from reference TRBV30 and TRBJ1-2): SQTIHQWPATLVQPVGSPLSLECTVEGTSNPNLYWYRQAAGRGLQLLFYSVGIGQISSEVPQNLSASRPQDRQFILSSKKLLLSDSGFYLCAWADRGGYTFGSGTRLTVV.

A few counts support this clone. The chain is built from TRBV19 and TRBJ2-2, with D maybe TRBD1 (5 bases). Germline V gives CDR1 LNHDA, CDR2 SQIVND (reference sequence). Trimming took off 4 bases at V and 4 bases at J, with 10 bases between the two ends. The CDR3 extends over 14 amino acids. CDR3 sequence reads: CASSKYQGTGELFF. DNA for the CDR3: TGTGCCAGTAGTAAATATCAGGGCACCGGGGAGCTGTTTTTT.

This chain joins TRBV11-2 and TRBJ1-5, with a tentative D call TRBD1 (5 bases). Trimming took 1 base from V and 4 from J, leaving 11 bases between them. Germline V gives CDR1 SGHAT, CDR2 FQNNGV. This CDR3 is 15 amino acids long. The chain's CDR3 is CASSLGLQANQPQHF. CDR3 nucleotides: TGTGCCAGCAGCTTAGGGTTACAGGCTAATCAGCCCCAGCATTTT.

The chain carries TRBV19 and TRBJ2-1; D not resolved. The V gene lost 5 bases and the J gene lost 7 bases, with 18 bases spanning the gap. The CDR3 covers 15 residues. The germline V gene has CDR1 LNHDA and CDR2 SQIVND (reference sequence). Here the CDR3 reads CASSDGPFPINEQFF. The CDR3 DNA follows: TGTGCCAGTAGTGATGGACCATTCCCTATTAATGAGCAGTTCTTC.

The chain employs TRBV10-2 and TRBJ2-7; D is undetermined. CDR1 is WSHSY, CDR2 SAAADI, per germline. Trimming stripped 3 bases from V and 2 bases from J, with 14 bases between. The CDR3 extends over 15 amino acids. The CDR3 here is CASSDAALKAYEQYF. The CDR3 DNA reads TGCGCCAGCAGTGACGCTGCCCTCAAAGCCTACGAGCAGTACTTC.

For the CDR3, the DNA is TGTGCCAGTAGTATTGCGGGACAGCATTACAATGAGCAGTTCTTC. It codes for CASSIAGQHYNEQFF. The chain recombines TRBV19 with TRBJ2-1; perhaps TRBD1 as D (7 bases). This CDR3 is built from 15 residues. With 3 bases removed from V and 4 bases from J, the gap between germline ends came to 13 bases. Looked up from germline, CDR1 is LNHDA and CDR2 is SQIVND (reference sequence).

This chain joins TRBV6-6 and TRBJ1-1, with 8 nucleotides matching TRBD1. The CDR3 extends over 13 amino acids. The V and J ends lost 11 bases and 4 bases, in that order; junction bases with no gene match: 9. Germline values: CDR1 MNHNY, CDR2 SVGAGI (reference sequence). This CDR3 reads CAGQYRGTTEAFF. For the CDR3, the DNA is TGTGCCGGCCAGTACAGGGGGACCACTGAAGCTTTCTTT.

The chain has TRBV5-1 and TRBJ1-1, with D perhaps matching TRBD1 (6 bases). Germline V CDR1 and CDR2: SGHRS, YFSETQ. Trimming took 1 base from V and 2 from J, leaving 9 bases between them. The CDR3 runs to 14 residues. Written as DNA, the CDR3 is TGCGCCAGCAGCTTGTCAGGGGCAAACACTGAAGCTTTCTTT. Translation gives CASSLSGANTEAFF.

The CDR3: CASSSLPWGGYEQYF. In DNA, the CDR3 is TGTGCCAGCAGCTCGCTACCCTGGGGCGGCTACGAGCAGTACTTC. The chain couples TRBV5-6 to TRBJ2-7, with D maybe TRBD1 (5 bases). Germline-derived CDR1 and CDR2 are SGHDT and YYEEEE. The CDR3 sequence is 15 residues long. V lost 3 bases to trimming and J lost 3 bases, with 16 bases between them.

The chain carries TRBV7-7 and TRBJ2-7, with D possibly matching TRBD2 (7 bases). The CDR3 extends over 15 amino acids. Germline CDR1 is SSHAT and CDR2 is FNYEAQ (reference sequence). Between the trimmed V and J ends, which lost 10 bases and 2 bases, there was a span of 21 bases. The CDR3 is CANTLGGGGPYEQYF. CDR3 sequence (DNA): TGTGCCAACACTTTGGGGGGGGGCGGCCCCTACGAGCAGTACTTC.

The chain recombines TRBV9 with TRBJ2-1; TRBD2 aligns across 8 bases. Trimming removed 0 bases from V and 8 bases from J; junction bases left unmatched: 13. Germline CDR1 and CDR2: SGDLS and YYNGEE. The CDR3 spans 17 residues. DNA for the CDR3: TGTGCCAGCAGCGTAGGGGTGCTTGCGGGGGGTTGGGATGAGCAGTTCTTC. This encodes CASSVGVLAGGWDEQFF.

The chain is built from TRBV6-4 and TRBJ2-2, with 8 positions matching TRBD1. The CDR3 is made up of 14 amino acids. Germline V gene data show CDR1 as MRHNA and CDR2 as SNTAGT. Losses at the gene ends were 0 bases for V and 6 bases for J; bases not matched to a gene: 0. For the CDR3, the DNA is TGTGCCAGCAGTGACTCACAGGGGGCCGGGGAGCTGTTTTTT. It specifies CASSDSQGAGELFF.

The V call is TRBV7-2, the J call TRBJ1-1; 8 positions agree with TRBD1. CDR1 SGHTA and CDR2 FQGNSA come from the germline V gene. The CDR3 loop spans 17 amino acids. V lost 5 bases and J lost 7; bases outside the gene matches: 18. Here the CDR3 reads CASSLNRDRPAFGEAFF. The CDR3 nucleotides read TGTGCCAGCAGCCTCAACCGGGACAGGCCCGCATTTGGTGAAGCTTTCTTT.

The genes are TRBV9 and TRBJ1-5; no firm D call. The germline V gene has CDR1 SGDLS and CDR2 YYNGEE. The germline V and J ends were trimmed by 0 bases and 0 bases, with 7 bases remaining between them. The CDR3 has 15 amino acids. The CDR3 nucleotides read TGTGCCAGCAGCGTAGGAACGAATAGCAATCAGCCCCAGCATTTT. This sequence encodes CASSVGTNSNQPQHF.

The chain recombines TRBV7-9 with TRBJ1-5; D gene uncertain. Germline CDR1 is SEHNR and CDR2 is FQNEAQ (reference sequence). The CDR3 length is 15 residues. Trimming took off 1 base at V and 2 bases at J, with 9 bases between the two ends. CDR3 nucleotides: TGTGCCAGCAGCTTAGGCACAGCAGGCAATCAGCCCCAGCATTTT. The encoded protein is CASSLGTAGNQPQHF.

The chain has TRBV27 and TRBJ2-7; possible D gene TRBD2, 5 bases. V gave up 3 bases and J gave up 5 bases, with 14 bases separating them. The V gene's germline CDR1 is MNHEY and CDR2 SMNVEV (reference sequence). This CDR3 has 14 residues. CDR3: CASSFGREFDEQYF. The CDR3 DNA follows: TGTGCCAGCAGTTTCGGAAGGGAGTTTGACGAGCAGTACTTC.

The V call is TRBV7-9, the J call TRBJ1-2, with 8 bases matching TRBD1. Unmatched junction bases numbered 9, after V lost 5 bases and J lost 4 bases. From germline, CDR1 is SEHNR and CDR2 FQNEAQ (reference sequence). The CDR3 covers 15 residues. This CDR3 reads CASSPETGAIYGYTF. The CDR3 DNA sequence: TGTGCCAGCAGCCCAGAGACAGGGGCTATCTATGGCTACACCTTC.

V gene TRBV7-9 combines with J gene TRBJ2-2; 10 positions match TRBD2. The CDR3 has 14 residues. The germline CDR1 and CDR2 sequences are SEHNR and FQNEAQ (reference sequence). V gave up 7 bases and J gave up 4 bases; unmatched junction bases: 3. The CDR3 loop reads CASKLAGPTGELFF. The CDR3 DNA follows: TGTGCCAGCAAACTAGCGGGACCCACCGGGGAGCTGTTTTTT.

V gene TRBV30 combines with J gene TRBJ2-7; 9 bases are shared with TRBD2. The ends lost 2 bases at V and 0 bases at J; junction bases unmatched: 17. There are 19 residues in the CDR3. Germline V CDR1 and CDR2: GTSNPN, SVGIG (reference sequence). The DNA for the CDR3 is TGTGCCTGGAGTAGGACAGAGATTTTTTTTAGCGGGAGCTCCTACGAGCAGTACTTC. Amino acids: CAWSRTEIFFSGSSYEQYF. The full variable domain, with the rest looked up from reference TRBV30 and TRBJ2-7, is SQTIHQWPATLVQPVGSPLSLECTVEGTSNPNLYWYRQAAGRGLQLLFYSVGIGQISSEVPQNLSASRPQDRQFILSSKKLLLSDSGFYLCAWSRTEIFFSGSSYEQYFGPGTRLTVT.

The chain couples TRBV4-3 to TRBJ1-5, with TRBD1 matching 10 bases. The CDR3 has 16 residues. With 0 bases clipped from V and 5 bases from J, the junction kept 4 bases outside the gene matches. Germline CDR1 is LGHNA and CDR2 is YSLEER. The CDR3 coding sequence is TGCGCCAGCAGCCAAGATCTAGGGACAGGGGATCAGCCCCAGCATTTT. Translation: CASSQDLGTGDQPQHF.

The chain recombines TRBV6-6 with TRBJ1-2; D perhaps matches TRBD1 (5 bases). CDR3 length: 15 amino acids. Germline loops: CDR1 MNHNY, CDR2 SVGAGI (reference sequence). Trimming took 5 bases from V and 6 from J, leaving 19 bases between them. The CDR3 region is CASSHAGEGLDGYTF. CDR3 nucleotides: TGTGCCAGCAGTCACGCGGGGGAGGGGCTTGATGGCTACACCTTC.

The V call is TRBV5-5, the J call TRBJ1-1; D gene unclear. The length of the CDR3 is 14 residues. Germline loops: CDR1 SGHKS, CDR2 YYEKEE (reference sequence). V lost 4 bases to trimming and J lost 1 base, with 11 bases between them. DNA of the CDR3: TGTGCCAGCAGCCCGTTATTTCGGAACACTGAAGCTTTCTTT. This sequence encodes CASSPLFRNTEAFF. Full variable domain (remainder filled in from reference TRBV5-5 and TRBJ1-1): DAGVTQSPTHLIKTRGQQVTLRCSPISGHKSVSWYQQVLGQGPQFIFQYYEKEERGRGNFPDRFSARQFPNYSSELNVNALLLGDSALYLCASSPLFRNTEAFFGQGTRLTVV.